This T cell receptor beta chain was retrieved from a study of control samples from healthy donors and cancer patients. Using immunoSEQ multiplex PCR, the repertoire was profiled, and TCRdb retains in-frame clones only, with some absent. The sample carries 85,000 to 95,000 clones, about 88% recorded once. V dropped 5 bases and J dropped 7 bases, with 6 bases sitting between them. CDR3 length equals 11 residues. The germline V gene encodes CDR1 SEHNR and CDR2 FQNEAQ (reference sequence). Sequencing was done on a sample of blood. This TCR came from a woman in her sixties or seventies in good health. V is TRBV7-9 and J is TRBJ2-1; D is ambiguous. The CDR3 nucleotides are TGTGCCAGCAGCCCGCGAAATGAGCAGTTCTTC. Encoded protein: CASSPRNEQFF. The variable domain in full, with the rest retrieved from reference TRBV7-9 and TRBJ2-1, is DTGVSQNPRHKITKRGQNVTFRCDPISEHNRLYWYRQTLGQGPEFLTYFQNEAQLEKSRLLSDRFSAERPKGSFSTLEIQRTEQGDSAMYLCASSPRNEQFFGPGTRLTVL.